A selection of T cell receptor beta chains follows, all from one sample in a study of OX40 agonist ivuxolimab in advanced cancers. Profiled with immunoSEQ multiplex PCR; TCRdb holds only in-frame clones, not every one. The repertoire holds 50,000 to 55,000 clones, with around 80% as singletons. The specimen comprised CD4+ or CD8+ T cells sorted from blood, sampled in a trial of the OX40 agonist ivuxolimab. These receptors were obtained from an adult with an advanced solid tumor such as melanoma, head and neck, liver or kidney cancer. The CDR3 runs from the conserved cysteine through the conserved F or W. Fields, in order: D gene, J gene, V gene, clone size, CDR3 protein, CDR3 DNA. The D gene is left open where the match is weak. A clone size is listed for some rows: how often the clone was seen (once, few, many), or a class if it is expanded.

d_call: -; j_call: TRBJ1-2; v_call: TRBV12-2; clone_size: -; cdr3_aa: CASRLASCNYGYTF; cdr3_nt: TGTGCAAGTCGCTTAGCGTCCTGTAACTATGGCTACACCTTC
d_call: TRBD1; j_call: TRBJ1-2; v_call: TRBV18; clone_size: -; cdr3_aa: CASSPTDRGGYGYTF; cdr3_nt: TGTGCCAGTTCACCAACGGACAGGGGCGGCTATGGCTACACCTTC
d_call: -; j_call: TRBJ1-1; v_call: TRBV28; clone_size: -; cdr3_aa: CASSLGVEAFF; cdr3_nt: TGTGCCAGCAGTCTGGGAGTGGAAGCTTTCTTT
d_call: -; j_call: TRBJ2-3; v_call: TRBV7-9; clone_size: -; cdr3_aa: CASSLNGAGEDTQYF; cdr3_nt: TGTGCCAGCAGCTTAAATGGAGCTGGGGAAGATACGCAGTATTTT
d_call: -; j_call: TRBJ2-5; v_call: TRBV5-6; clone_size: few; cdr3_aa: CASRARLAKETQYF; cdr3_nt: TGTGCCAGCAGGGCGAGGCTCGCCAAAGAGACCCAGTACTTC
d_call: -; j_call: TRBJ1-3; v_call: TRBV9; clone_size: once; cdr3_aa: CASSPQSGVSGNTIYF; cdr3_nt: TGTGCCAGCAGCCCCCAGTCAGGTGTCTCTGGAAACACCATATATTTT
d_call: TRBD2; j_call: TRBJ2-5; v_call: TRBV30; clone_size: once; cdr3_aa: CAWAAGGKGETQYF; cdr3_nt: TGTGCCTGGGCGGCGGGGGGCAAGGGGGAGACCCAGTACTTC
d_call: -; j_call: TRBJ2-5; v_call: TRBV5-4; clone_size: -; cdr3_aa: CASSLRGIETQYF; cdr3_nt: TGTGCCAGCAGCTTGAGGGGGATAGAGACCCAGTACTTC
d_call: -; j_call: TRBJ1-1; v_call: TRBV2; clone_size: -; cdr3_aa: CASSPQNTEAFF; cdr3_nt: TGTGCCAGCAGTCCACAGAACACTGAAGCTTTCTTT
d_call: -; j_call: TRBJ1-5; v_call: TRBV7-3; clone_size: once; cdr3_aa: CASSSDGNQPQHF; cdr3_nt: TGTGCCAGCAGCTCGGACGGGAATCAGCCCCAGCATTTT
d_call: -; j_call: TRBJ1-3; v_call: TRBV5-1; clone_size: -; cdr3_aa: CASSLGTDGNTIYF; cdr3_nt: TGCGCCAGCAGCTTGGGAACAGACGGAAACACCATATATTTT
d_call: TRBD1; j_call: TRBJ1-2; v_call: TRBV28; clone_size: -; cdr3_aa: CASRTQGEKYGYTF; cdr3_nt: TGTGCCAGTCGAACACAGGGGGAAAAATATGGCTACACCTTC
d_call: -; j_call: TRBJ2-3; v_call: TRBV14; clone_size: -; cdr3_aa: CASSQELGMTDTQYF; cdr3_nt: TGTGCCAGCAGCCAAGAGTTGGGAATGACAGATACGCAGTATTTT
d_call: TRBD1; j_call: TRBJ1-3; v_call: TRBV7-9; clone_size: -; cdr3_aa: CASRRDSGNTIYF; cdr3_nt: TGTGCCAGCAGGAGGGACAGCGGAAACACCATATATTTT
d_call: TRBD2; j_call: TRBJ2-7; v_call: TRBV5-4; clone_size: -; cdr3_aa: CASSSTSGASYEQYF; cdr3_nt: TGTGCCAGCAGCTCGACGAGCGGGGCTTCCTACGAGCAGTACTTC
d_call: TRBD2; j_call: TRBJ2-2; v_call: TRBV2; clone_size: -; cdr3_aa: CASRGGLGLAGPGELFF; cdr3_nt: TGTGCCAGCAGGGGGGGTTTGGGACTAGCGGGTCCCGGGGAGCTGTTTTTT
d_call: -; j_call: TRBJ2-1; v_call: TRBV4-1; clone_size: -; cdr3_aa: CASSQGLAPDEQFF; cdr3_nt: TGCGCCAGCAGCCAAGGGCTAGCTCCAGATGAGCAGTTCTTC
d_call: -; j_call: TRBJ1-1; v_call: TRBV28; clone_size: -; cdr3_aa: CASSLGTIRAITEAFF; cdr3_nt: TGTGCCAGCAGTCTCGGGACAATTAGGGCGATCACTGAAGCTTTCTTT
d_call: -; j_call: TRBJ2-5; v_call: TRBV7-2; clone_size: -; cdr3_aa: CASSPGPRETQYF; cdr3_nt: TGTGCCAGCAGCCCCGGACCGCGGGAGACCCAGTACTTC
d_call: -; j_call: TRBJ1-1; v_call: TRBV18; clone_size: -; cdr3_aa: CASSGSSFLNTEAFF; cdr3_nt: TGTGCCAGCTCGGGAAGCAGCTTCTTAAACACTGAAGCTTTCTTT
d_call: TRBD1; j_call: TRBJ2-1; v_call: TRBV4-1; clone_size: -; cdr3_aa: CASSPRDSSYNEQFF; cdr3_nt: TGCGCCAGCAGCCCTCGGGACAGTTCCTACAATGAGCAGTTCTTC
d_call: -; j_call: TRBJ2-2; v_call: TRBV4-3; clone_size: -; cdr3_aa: CASQYRGGSTGELFF; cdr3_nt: TGCGCCAGCCAATATCGAGGGGGGTCTACCGGGGAGCTGTTTTTT
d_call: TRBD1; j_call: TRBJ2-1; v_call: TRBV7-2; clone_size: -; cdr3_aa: CASSSGTGKGNEQFF; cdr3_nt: TGTGCCAGCAGCTCCGGGACAGGAAAAGGCAATGAGCAGTTCTTC
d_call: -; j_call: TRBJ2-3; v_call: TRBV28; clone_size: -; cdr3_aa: CASSGRDRPRPDTQYF; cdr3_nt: TGTGCCAGCAGTGGCCGGGACCGGCCTCGCCCAGATACGCAGTATTTT
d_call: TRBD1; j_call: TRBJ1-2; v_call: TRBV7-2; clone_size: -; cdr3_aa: CASSLGTGPSTSGYTF; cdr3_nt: TGTGCCAGCAGCTTGGGGACAGGGCCATCGACCTCAGGCTACACCTTC
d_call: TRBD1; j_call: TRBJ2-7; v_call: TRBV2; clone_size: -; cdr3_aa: CASTGGLTYEQYF; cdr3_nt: TGTGCCAGCACAGGGGGCCTAACCTACGAGCAGTACTTC
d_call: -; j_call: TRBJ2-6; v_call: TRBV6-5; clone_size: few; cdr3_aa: CASSQGSGANVLTF; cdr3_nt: TGTGCCAGCAGTCAGGGCTCTGGGGCCAACGTCCTGACTTTC
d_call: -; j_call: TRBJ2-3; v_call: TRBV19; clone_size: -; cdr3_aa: CASSTWTDSTDTQYF; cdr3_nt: TGTGCCAGTAGTACTTGGACAGACAGCACAGATACGCAGTATTTT
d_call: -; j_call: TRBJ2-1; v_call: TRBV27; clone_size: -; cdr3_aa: CASSPTGTYYNEQFF; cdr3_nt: TGTGCCAGCAGTCCGACCGGGACTTACTACAATGAGCAGTTCTTC
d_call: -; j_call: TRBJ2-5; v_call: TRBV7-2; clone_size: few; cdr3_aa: CASSFQVGQETQYF; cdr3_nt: TGTGCCAGCAGCTTTCAAGTGGGGCAAGAGACCCAGTACTTC
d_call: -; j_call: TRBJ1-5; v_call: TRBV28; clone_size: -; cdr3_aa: CASSSGQAQQPQHF; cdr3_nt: TGTGCCAGCAGCTCCGGGCAGGCACAACAGCCCCAGCATTTT
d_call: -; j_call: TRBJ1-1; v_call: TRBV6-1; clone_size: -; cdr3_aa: CASSEEGGWTEAFF; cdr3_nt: TGTGCCAGCAGTGAAGAGGGGGGATGGACTGAAGCTTTCTTT
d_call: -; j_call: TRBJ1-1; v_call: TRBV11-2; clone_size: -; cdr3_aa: CASSHRFQTGSKNTEAFF; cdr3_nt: TGTGCCAGCAGCCATCGTTTCCAAACAGGGTCTAAGAACACTGAAGCTTTCTTT
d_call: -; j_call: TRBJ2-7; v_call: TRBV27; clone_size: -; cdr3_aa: CASSLDVDYEQYF; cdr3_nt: TGTGCCAGCAGTTTGGACGTGGACTACGAGCAGTACTTC
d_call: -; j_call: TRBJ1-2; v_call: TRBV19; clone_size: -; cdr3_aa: CATRTVLGGYTF; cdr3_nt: TGTGCCACTCGGACAGTACTCGGAGGCTACACCTTC
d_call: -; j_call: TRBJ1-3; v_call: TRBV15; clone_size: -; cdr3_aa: CATSRDRGNTIYF; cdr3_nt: TGTGCCACCAGCAGAGACCGCGGAAACACCATATATTTT
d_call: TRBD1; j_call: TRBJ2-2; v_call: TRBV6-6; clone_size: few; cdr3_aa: CASKRGRSDTGELFF; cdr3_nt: TGTGCCAGCAAAAGGGGGCGTTCGGACACCGGGGAGCTGTTTTTT
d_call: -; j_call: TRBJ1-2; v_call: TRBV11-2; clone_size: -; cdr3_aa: CASRLGDGYTF; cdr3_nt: TGTGCCAGCAGGTTGGGAGACGGCTACACCTTC
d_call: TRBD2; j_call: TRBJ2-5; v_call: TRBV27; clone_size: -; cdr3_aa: CASSLRGASGSQETQYF; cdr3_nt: TGTGCCAGCAGTTTACGGGGGGCTAGCGGGTCGCAAGAGACCCAGTACTTC
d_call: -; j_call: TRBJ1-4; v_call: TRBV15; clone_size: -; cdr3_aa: CATSPHPNEKLFF; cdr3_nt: TGTGCCACCAGTCCCCATCCCAATGAAAAACTGTTTTTT
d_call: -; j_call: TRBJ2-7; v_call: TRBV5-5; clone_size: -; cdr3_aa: CASSPKWGPTYEQYF; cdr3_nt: TGTGCCAGCAGCCCTAAATGGGGCCCCACCTACGAGCAGTACTTC
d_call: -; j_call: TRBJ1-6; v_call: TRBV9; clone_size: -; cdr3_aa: CASSAPQGNSPLHF; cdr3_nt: TGTGCCAGCAGCGCACCACAGGGAAATTCACCCCTCCACTTT
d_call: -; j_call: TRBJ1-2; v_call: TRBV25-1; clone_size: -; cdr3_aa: CASSPQGPYGYTF; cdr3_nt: TGTGCCAGCAGTCCACAGGGCCCCTATGGCTACACCTTC